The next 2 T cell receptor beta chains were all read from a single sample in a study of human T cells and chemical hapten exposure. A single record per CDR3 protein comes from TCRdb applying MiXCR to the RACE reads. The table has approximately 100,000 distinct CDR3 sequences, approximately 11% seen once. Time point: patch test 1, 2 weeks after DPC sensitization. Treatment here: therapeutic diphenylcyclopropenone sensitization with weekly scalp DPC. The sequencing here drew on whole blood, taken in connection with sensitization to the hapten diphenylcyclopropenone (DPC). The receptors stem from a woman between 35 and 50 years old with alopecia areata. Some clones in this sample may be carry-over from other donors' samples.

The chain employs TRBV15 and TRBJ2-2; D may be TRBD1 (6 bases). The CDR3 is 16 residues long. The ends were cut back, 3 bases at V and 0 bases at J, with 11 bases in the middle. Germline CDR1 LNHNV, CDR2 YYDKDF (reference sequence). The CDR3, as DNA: TGTGCCACCAGCAGGCGACAGGTACCGAACACCGGGGAGCTGTTTTTT. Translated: CATSRRQVPNTGELFF.

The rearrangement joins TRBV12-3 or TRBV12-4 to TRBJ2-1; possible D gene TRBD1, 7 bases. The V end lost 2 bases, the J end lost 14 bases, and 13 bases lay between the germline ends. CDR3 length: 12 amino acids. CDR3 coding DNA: TGTGCCAGCAGTTTATTCGGAGGGGGCGAGTTCTTC. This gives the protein CASSLFGGGEFF.